This is a list of T cell receptor beta chains from one sample in a study of T cells in Graves' hyperthyroidism and ophthalmopathy. From the multiplex PCR reads, TCRdb called clonotypes with MiXCR, one entry per CDR3 protein. Here the sample spans fewer than 450,000 distinct CDR3 sequences, roughly 15% being singletons. Sequenced material: blood. The receptors stem from a woman aged 60 to 75 with Graves' ophthalmopathy. CDR3s include the opening cysteine and the closing phenylalanine or tryptophan. Fields, in order: clone size, J gene, V gene, CDR3 length, D gene, CDR3 protein, CDR3 DNA. A D gene is named only where the DNA matches it firmly. Some rows mark clone size as missing; the rest say once, few, many or name a class of expanded clone.

abundance: many
j_gene: TRBJ2-1
v_gene: TRBV20-1
len: 11
d_gene: -
CDR3aa: CSARAGSEQFF
CDR3nt: TGCAGTGCTAGGGCCGGCAGTGAGCAGTTCTTC

abundance: many
j_gene: TRBJ2-1
v_gene: TRBV30
len: 15
d_gene: TRBD2
CDR3aa: CAWSVTAGVSNEQFF
CDR3nt: TGTGCCTGGAGTGTAACAGCGGGAGTCAGCAATGAGCAGTTCTTC

abundance: many
j_gene: TRBJ1-1
v_gene: TRBV29-1
len: 13
d_gene: TRBD1
CDR3aa: CSVLGQGGAEAFF
CDR3nt: TGCAGCGTTCTGGGACAGGGAGGCGCTGAAGCTTTCTTT

abundance: few
j_gene: TRBJ1-3
v_gene: TRBV18
len: 14
d_gene: -
CDR3aa: CASSPEGTGNTIYF
CDR3nt: TGTGCCAGCTCACCAGAGGGGACTGGAAACACCATATATTTT

abundance: -
j_gene: TRBJ1-6
v_gene: TRBV30
len: 15
d_gene: -
CDR3aa: CAWRKGNSYNSPLHF
CDR3nt: TGTGCCTGGAGAAAAGGCAACTCCTATAATTCACCCCTCCACTTT

abundance: many
j_gene: TRBJ2-2
v_gene: TRBV6-1
len: 11
d_gene: -
CDR3aa: CASSTTGELFF
CDR3nt: TGTGCCAGCAGCACTACCGGGGAGCTGTTTTTT

abundance: -
j_gene: TRBJ2-5
v_gene: TRBV29-1
len: 15
d_gene: -
CDR3aa: CSAKRPPGDQETQYF
CDR3nt: TGCAGTGCTAAAAGACCCCCTGGGGATCAAGAGACCCAGTACTTC

abundance: many
j_gene: TRBJ2-5
v_gene: TRBV3-1
len: 15
d_gene: -
CDR3aa: CASSLRTGSGETQYF
CDR3nt: TGTGCCAGCAGCCTACGGACCGGGAGTGGGGAGACCCAGTACTTC

abundance: many
j_gene: TRBJ2-1
v_gene: TRBV20-1
len: 14
d_gene: -
CDR3aa: CSATDPPPGNEQFF
CDR3nt: TGCAGTGCTACTGACCCCCCCCCCGGGAATGAGCAGTTCTTC

abundance: many
j_gene: TRBJ2-2
v_gene: TRBV3-1
len: 13
d_gene: TRBD2
CDR3aa: CASSHAGVGELFF
CDR3nt: TGTGCCAGCAGCCATGCGGGGGTCGGGGAGCTGTTTTTT

abundance: -
j_gene: TRBJ2-7
v_gene: TRBV9
len: 14
d_gene: -
CDR3aa: CASSVGRGLYEQYF
CDR3nt: TGTGCCAGCAGCGTAGGCAGGGGACTATACGAGCAGTACTTC

abundance: many
j_gene: TRBJ2-7
v_gene: TRBV2
len: 15
d_gene: TRBD1
CDR3aa: CASKMRGLYTYEQYF
CDR3nt: TGTGCCAGCAAGATGAGGGGGCTATATACCTACGAGCAGTACTTC

abundance: few
j_gene: TRBJ2-1
v_gene: TRBV19
len: 15
d_gene: -
CDR3aa: CASSIARSKYNEQFF
CDR3nt: TGTGCCAGTAGTATAGCGCGGAGTAAGTACAATGAGCAGTTCTTC

abundance: -
j_gene: TRBJ1-6
v_gene: TRBV9
len: 15
d_gene: -
CDR3aa: CASSVARTDNSPLHF
CDR3nt: TGTGCCAGCAGCGTAGCTCGGACTGACAATTCACCCCTCCACTTT

abundance: many
j_gene: TRBJ2-7
v_gene: TRBV20-1
len: 14
d_gene: TRBD2
CDR3aa: CSAWETSGAGEQYF
CDR3nt: TGCAGTGCTTGGGAGACTAGCGGGGCTGGGGAGCAGTACTTC

abundance: many
j_gene: TRBJ1-4
v_gene: TRBV18
len: 15
d_gene: -
CDR3aa: CASSPRRDPNEKLFF
CDR3nt: TGTGCCAGCTCACCACGGAGGGATCCTAATGAAAAACTGTTTTTT

abundance: many
j_gene: TRBJ2-3
v_gene: TRBV7-9
len: 16
d_gene: -
CDR3aa: CASSSVGAPGTDTQYF
CDR3nt: TGTGCCAGCAGCTCCGTGGGGGCCCCCGGGACAGATACGCAGTATTTT

abundance: many
j_gene: TRBJ2-7
v_gene: TRBV24-1
len: 13
d_gene: -
CDR3aa: CATSDTGPNEQYF
CDR3nt: TGTGCCACCAGTGATACGGGACCAAACGAGCAGTACTTC

abundance: many
j_gene: TRBJ1-4
v_gene: TRBV28
len: 15
d_gene: TRBD1
CDR3aa: CASRLAGAGGEKLFF
CDR3nt: TGTGCCAGCAGACTTGCGGGGGCAGGGGGGGAAAAACTGTTTTTT

abundance: many
j_gene: TRBJ2-7
v_gene: TRBV27
len: 13
d_gene: TRBD2
CDR3aa: CASSFPGGEEQYF
CDR3nt: TGTGCCAGCAGTTTCCCCGGGGGGGAAGAGCAGTACTTC

abundance: -
j_gene: TRBJ2-3
v_gene: TRBV12-3/TRBV12-4
len: 12
d_gene: -
CDR3aa: CASSLQVDTQYF
CDR3nt: TGTGCCAGCAGTTTGCAAGTAGATACGCAGTATTTT

abundance: few
j_gene: TRBJ2-5
v_gene: TRBV5-1
len: 15
d_gene: -
CDR3aa: CASSLDDGSWETQYF
CDR3nt: TGCGCCAGCAGCTTGGATGACGGGAGTTGGGAGACCCAGTACTTC

abundance: -
j_gene: TRBJ1-1
v_gene: TRBV5-1
len: 13
d_gene: -
CDR3aa: CASSFESGNEAFF
CDR3nt: TGCGCCAGCAGCTTCGAATCCGGAAATGAAGCTTTCTTT

abundance: few
j_gene: TRBJ2-2
v_gene: TRBV24-1
len: 13
d_gene: TRBD1
CDR3aa: CATSEAGTGKLFF
CDR3nt: TGTGCCACCAGTGAGGCCGGGACAGGGAAGCTGTTTTTT

abundance: few
j_gene: TRBJ2-5
v_gene: TRBV7-9
len: 15
d_gene: -
CDR3aa: CASSPKERYQETQYF
CDR3nt: TGTGCCAGCAGCCCGAAAGAGAGATACCAAGAGACCCAGTACTTC

abundance: many
j_gene: TRBJ1-1
v_gene: TRBV7-3
len: 13
d_gene: -
CDR3aa: CASSLQANTEAFF
CDR3nt: TGTGCCAGCAGCTTACAGGCGAACACTGAAGCTTTCTTT

abundance: few
j_gene: TRBJ2-2
v_gene: TRBV5-1
len: 15
d_gene: -
CDR3aa: CASSSRATNTGELFF
CDR3nt: TGCGCCAGCAGTAGCAGGGCGACGAACACCGGGGAGCTGTTTTTT

abundance: -
j_gene: TRBJ2-1
v_gene: TRBV9
len: 17
d_gene: TRBD2
CDR3aa: CASSVAVGASGDNEQFF
CDR3nt: TGTGCCAGCAGCGTAGCTGTTGGGGCTAGCGGTGACAATGAGCAGTTCTTC

abundance: few
j_gene: TRBJ2-1
v_gene: TRBV28
len: 18
d_gene: TRBD2
CDR3aa: CASSLWPGLAGGTNEQFF
CDR3nt: TGTGCCAGCAGTTTATGGCCGGGACTAGCGGGAGGGACCAATGAGCAGTTCTTC

abundance: -
j_gene: TRBJ2-7
v_gene: TRBV4-1
len: 16
d_gene: TRBD2
CDR3aa: CASSQESGTSFYEQYF
CDR3nt: TGCGCCAGCAGCCAAGAGAGCGGGACCAGCTTCTACGAGCAGTACTTC

abundance: many
j_gene: TRBJ1-2
v_gene: TRBV6-2/TRBV6-3
len: 13
d_gene: TRBD1
CDR3aa: CASSRRTGGGYTF
CDR3nt: TGTGCCAGCAGTCGAAGGACAGGGGGAGGCTACACCTTC

abundance: many
j_gene: TRBJ1-2
v_gene: TRBV2
len: 12
d_gene: -
CDR3aa: CASSEQGYGYTF
CDR3nt: TGTGCCAGCAGTGAACAGGGGTATGGCTACACCTTC

abundance: few
j_gene: TRBJ2-1
v_gene: TRBV20-1
len: 12
d_gene: TRBD1
CDR3aa: CSAPTGVSEQFF
CDR3nt: TGCAGTGCCCCGACAGGGGTTAGTGAGCAGTTCTTC

abundance: few
j_gene: TRBJ2-5
v_gene: TRBV5-1
len: 14
d_gene: TRBD2
CDR3aa: CASTGLAGQETQYF
CDR3nt: TGCGCCAGTACGGGACTAGCGGGGCAAGAGACCCAGTACTTC

abundance: many
j_gene: TRBJ2-3
v_gene: TRBV20-1
len: 15
d_gene: -
CDR3aa: CSASRGGVSTDTQYF
CDR3nt: TGCAGTGCTAGTCGGGGCGGGGTGAGCACAGATACGCAGTATTTT

abundance: few
j_gene: TRBJ2-7
v_gene: TRBV6-1
len: 14
d_gene: TRBD1
CDR3aa: CASSRGLSSYEQYF
CDR3nt: TGTGCCAGCAGTAGGGGGCTTAGCTCCTACGAGCAGTACTTC

abundance: few
j_gene: TRBJ2-7
v_gene: TRBV19
len: 18
d_gene: TRBD2
CDR3aa: CASSMGTSGSGHPYEQYF
CDR3nt: TGTGCCAGTAGTATGGGGACTAGCGGGAGCGGGCATCCCTACGAGCAGTACTTC

abundance: many
j_gene: TRBJ2-1
v_gene: TRBV7-9
len: 14
d_gene: -
CDR3aa: CASSLFEANNEQFF
CDR3nt: TGTGCCAGCAGCTTGTTCGAAGCGAACAATGAGCAGTTCTTC

abundance: many
j_gene: TRBJ2-5
v_gene: TRBV4-2
len: 14
d_gene: -
CDR3aa: CASSQDSSQETQYF
CDR3nt: TGTGCCAGCAGCCAAGATAGCAGCCAAGAGACCCAGTACTTC

abundance: -
j_gene: TRBJ2-3
v_gene: TRBV3-1
len: 14
d_gene: -
CDR3aa: CASSPAAARNTQYF
CDR3nt: TGTGCCAGCAGCCCAGCCGCGGCGAGGAATACGCAGTATTTT

abundance: -
j_gene: TRBJ2-3
v_gene: TRBV27
len: 16
d_gene: TRBD2
CDR3aa: CASSSRLAGNKDTQYF
CDR3nt: TGTGCCAGCAGTTCAAGACTAGCGGGAAATAAAGATACGCAGTATTTT

abundance: many
j_gene: TRBJ2-7
v_gene: TRBV30
len: 11
d_gene: -
CDR3aa: CAWSPSYEQYF
CDR3nt: TGTGCCTGGAGTCCTAGCTACGAGCAGTACTTC

abundance: -
j_gene: TRBJ2-7
v_gene: TRBV28
len: 13
d_gene: TRBD1
CDR3aa: CASNRDRVYEQYF
CDR3nt: TGTGCCAGCAACCGGGACAGGGTCTACGAGCAGTACTTC

abundance: -
j_gene: TRBJ2-1
v_gene: TRBV7-9
len: 15
d_gene: TRBD2
CDR3aa: CASSSAGLGGDEQFF
CDR3nt: TGTGCCAGCAGCTCCGCGGGACTGGGGGGGGATGAGCAGTTCTTC